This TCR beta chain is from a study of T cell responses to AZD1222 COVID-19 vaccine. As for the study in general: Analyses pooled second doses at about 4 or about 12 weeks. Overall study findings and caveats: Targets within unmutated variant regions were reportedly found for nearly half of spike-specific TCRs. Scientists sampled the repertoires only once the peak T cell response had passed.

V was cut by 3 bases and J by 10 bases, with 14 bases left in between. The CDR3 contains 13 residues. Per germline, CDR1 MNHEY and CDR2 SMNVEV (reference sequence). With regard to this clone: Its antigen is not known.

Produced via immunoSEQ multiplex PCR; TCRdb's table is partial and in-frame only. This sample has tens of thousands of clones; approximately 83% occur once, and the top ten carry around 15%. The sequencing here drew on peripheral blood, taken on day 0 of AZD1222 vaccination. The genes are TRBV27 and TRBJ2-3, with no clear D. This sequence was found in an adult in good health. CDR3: CASSLSVGNPQYF. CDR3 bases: TGTGCCAGCAGTTTGTCGGTAGGGAATCCGCAGTATTTT.